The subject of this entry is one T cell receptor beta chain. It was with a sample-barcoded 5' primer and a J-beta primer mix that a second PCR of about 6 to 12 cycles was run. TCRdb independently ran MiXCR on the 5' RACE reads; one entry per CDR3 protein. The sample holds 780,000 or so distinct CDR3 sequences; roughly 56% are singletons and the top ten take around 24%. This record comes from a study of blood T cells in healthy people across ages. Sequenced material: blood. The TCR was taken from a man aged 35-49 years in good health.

CDR3 in amino acids: CASSLMGLASDEQFF. The CDR3 DNA reads as TGTGCCAGCAGTTTAATGGGACTAGCTTCGGATGAGCAGTTCTTC. The rearrangement joins TRBV12-3 or TRBV12-4 to TRBJ2-1, with 9 bases lining up with TRBD2. The trim removed 2 bases at V and 8 bases at J, leaving 7 bases unmatched. The CDR3 length is 15 residues.